The clone carrying this T cell receptor beta chain was observed a handful of times. The data derive from a study of blood T cell repertoires in COVID-19. At the level of the study: Acute and convalescent COVID-19 samples came from the United States, Italy and Spain. From T cells, B-cell-depleted T cells, or PBMCs came the material, which was cDNA or gDNA.

The germline V gene encodes CDR1 GTSNPN and CDR2 SVGIG (reference sequence). The CDR3 is 13 residues long. V was shortened by 5 bases and J by 0 bases, with 11 bases between the two germline ends. The protocol was immunoSEQ multiplex PCR, while the TCRdb copy is restricted to in-frame clones and leaves out a portion. The sample contains roughly 220,000 clones, 80% to 90% of which appear only once. The chain recombines TRBV30 with TRBJ2-7; D is perhaps TRBD1 (5 bases). The sequencing sample was made of peripheral blood. This clonotype was sampled from a woman aged 55-70 years who had recovered from COVID-19. The CDR3 bases are TGTGCCTGGTTGGACACTGACTCCTACGAGCAGTACTTC. Protein sequence: CAWLDTDSYEQYF.